The 20 T cell receptor beta chains below were found in one sample sequenced in a study of T cell repertoires in cytomegalovirus infection. These receptors are not linked to any known antigen. Each CDR3 protein gets one entry after TCRdb re-called the reads with MiXCR. This sample has about 920,000 distinct CDR3 sequences; roughly 31% occur once, and the top ten carry over 13%. The source material was cultured CD8+ T cells from PBMCs, sampled from culture after CMV antigen stimulation. Source of these receptors: a human donor in good health (CMV status not recorded). Some clones in this sample may be carry-over from other donors' samples.

This clonotype has a handful of counts. The rearrangement joins TRBV7-9 to TRBJ2-7, with D uncertain. V was pared by 3 bases and J by 3 bases, with 9 bases between. Germline lookup yields CDR1 SEHNR and CDR2 FQNEAQ (reference sequence). This CDR3 has 13 residues. The CDR3 loop is CASSFLGVYEQYF. CDR3 nucleotide sequence: TGTGCCAGCAGCTTCTTAGGTGTCTACGAGCAGTACTTC. The full variable domain, rest sourced from reference TRBV7-9 and TRBJ2-7, is DTGVSQNPRHKITKRGQNVTFRCDPISEHNRLYWYRQTLGQGPEFLTYFQNEAQLEKSRLLSDRFSAERPKGSFSTLEIQRTEQGDSAMYLCASSFLGVYEQYFGPGTRLTVT.

The chain carries TRBV5-5 and TRBJ1-4; D may be TRBD1 (6 bases). This CDR3 has 17 amino acids. Germline CDR1 SGHKS, CDR2 YYEKEE (reference sequence). Trimming removed 5 bases at V and 0 bases at J, with 17 bases between. The CDR3 is CASRRHDRRSTNEKLFF. The CDR3 DNA follows: TGTGCCAGCAGACGTCATGACAGGCGATCAACTAATGAAAAACTGTTTTTT.

This clonotype has just a few counts. The rearrangement joins TRBV27 to TRBJ2-1; 8 bases line up with TRBD2. Looked up from germline, CDR1 is MNHEY and CDR2 is SMNVEV (reference sequence). The CDR3 loop spans 15 amino acids. V lost 3 bases and J lost 5; bases outside the gene matches: 6. The CDR3 spells CASSFGGGRHNEQFF. CDR3 nucleotide sequence: TGTGCCAGCAGTTTTGGCGGGGGGCGACACAATGAGCAGTTCTTC.

Only a few counts were recorded for this clonotype. V and J are TRBV6-5 and TRBJ2-3; 11 bases agree with TRBD2. The germline CDR1 and CDR2 sequences are MNHEY and SVGAGI. Unmatched junction bases numbered 6, after V lost 4 bases and J lost 3 bases. The CDR3 covers 16 residues. This CDR3 reads CASSSIAGGLTDTQYF. DNA of the CDR3: TGTGCCAGCAGTTCCATAGCGGGGGGGCTAACAGATACGCAGTATTTT.

This clonotype was found a few times. The chain recombines TRBV27 with TRBJ2-7; D is ambiguous. The CDR3 sequence is 13 residues long. Trimming pared 0 bases from V and 3 bases from J, leaving 6 bases between. Germline CDR1 reads MNHEY; CDR2 reads SMNVEV (reference sequence). The CDR3 spells CASSLSPIYEQYV. The CDR3 DNA is TGTGCCAGCAGTTTATCGCCGATCTACGAGCAGTACGTC.

This clonotype has just a few counts. The rearrangement joins TRBV12-3 or TRBV12-4 to TRBJ1-2; D is uncertain. The CDR3 runs 17 residues. The V end lost 4 bases, the J end lost 5 bases, and 23 bases lay between the germline ends. The CDR3 bases are TGTGCCAGCAGTTCCCGACAAGAGGTGCAAGGCAAGTATGGCTACACCTTC. Protein product: CASSSRQEVQGKYGYTF.

The table lists this clonotype with a count of one. With a much larger clone just one base away, this may be a read error. The chain joins TRBV12-3 or TRBV12-4 to TRBJ2-2, with 9 bases that match TRBD1. The CDR3 extends over 16 amino acids. After removal of 6 bases from V and 6 bases from J, the junction contained 11 bases not matched to a gene. DNA for the CDR3: TGTGCCAGCAGATCCCGGGACAGGGTGATGGCCGGGGAGCTGTTTTTT. It is translated as CASRSRDRVMAGELFF.

This clonotype is a singleton in its sample. A much larger clone sits a single nucleotide away, making a read error possible. The CDR3 region is CVSSPDRRLFF. The CDR3 bases are TGTGTCAGCAGCCCGGACCGGAGACTGTTTTTT. The genes are TRBV7-8 and TRBJ1-4, with D unclear. Germline CDR1 reads SGHVS; CDR2 reads FQNEAQ. The CDR3 consists of 11 residues. Full variable domain (outside the CDR3, taken from reference TRBV7-8 and TRBJ1-4): GAGVSQSPRYKVAKRGQDVALRCDPISGHVSLFWYQQALGQGPEFLTYFQNEAQLDKSGLPSDRFFAERPEGSVSTLKIQRTQQEDSAVYLCVSSPDRRLFFGSGTQLSVL.

This clonotype was seen a handful of times. J is TRBJ2-3 and V is TRBV7-9; D uncertain. V lost 5 bases and J 3 bases, leaving 12 bases between the germline ends. Germline values: CDR1 SEHNR, CDR2 FQNEAQ (reference sequence). The length of the CDR3 is 14 residues. The chain's CDR3 is CASSPPFWTDTQYF. CDR3 nucleotide sequence: TGTGCCAGCAGCCCACCCTTCTGGACAGATACGCAGTATTTT.

This sequence joins TRBV10-3 and TRBJ2-5; D unclear. The CDR3 is made up of 14 amino acids. Germline V gene sequence: CDR1 ENHRY, CDR2 SYGVKD. Trimming took 4 bases from V and 1 from J, leaving 10 bases between them. The CDR3 spells CAISVQSTQETQYF. In nucleotides, the CDR3 is TGTGCCATCAGTGTACAGAGTACCCAAGAGACCCAGTACTTC.

This clonotype showed up just once. The J gene is TRBJ2-3, the V gene TRBV2; D is possibly TRBD1 or TRBD2 (5 bases each). Germline CDR1 is SNHLY and CDR2 is FYNNEI. CDR3 length: 13 amino acids. The V end was cut by 2 bases, the J end by 11 bases, with 14 bases between. CDR3 loop: CASSESVRGQQYF. In nucleotides, the CDR3 is TGTGCCAGCAGTGAAAGCGTCCGGGGCCAGCAGTATTTT.

For the CDR3, the DNA is TGTGCCAGCAGTTTATCTGGACAGGGAATTGGTGGCTACACCTTC. Amino acid sequence: CASSLSGQGIGGYTF. The rearrangement uses TRBV27 and TRBJ1-2; 8 bases agree with TRBD1. V lost 0 bases and J lost 7; bases outside the gene matches: 7. The CDR3 has 15 residues. The germline gives CDR1 MNHEY, CDR2 SMNVEV (reference sequence).

The chain recombines TRBV10-3 with TRBJ1-2, with D possibly matching TRBD1 (5 bases). V was cut by 6 bases and J by 8 bases, with 16 bases left in between. This CDR3 spans 13 amino acids. CDR1 and CDR2 (germline): ENHRY, SYGVKD. The CDR3 DNA reads as TGTGCCATCAGAAACCCAGGGCCGGAAGGCTACACCTTC. Translation: CAIRNPGPEGYTF.

This chain uses TRBV29-1 with TRBJ1-2, with 8 bases aligning to TRBD1. The germline CDR1 and CDR2 sequences are SQVTM and ANQGSEA. J gave up 7 bases and V 5 bases, and 6 bases lay outside the gene matches. This CDR3 is 12 amino acids long. CDR3 bases: TGCAGCGTTTCGGACAGGGTGATTGGCTACACCTTC. Its translation is CSVSDRVIGYTF.

V and J are TRBV25-1 and TRBJ2-5, with unresolved D. The CDR3 has 13 amino acids. Per germline, CDR1 MGHDK and CDR2 SYGVNS. V lost 1 base and J lost 4, with 7 bases in between. The CDR3 DNA sequence: TGTGCCAGCAGTGAATGGGCAGGAGAGACCCAGTACTTC. Amino acids: CASSEWAGETQYF.

The J gene is TRBJ1-5, the V gene TRBV10-3; 7 nucleotides match TRBD1. After removal of 10 bases from V and 0 bases from J, the junction contained 6 bases not matched to a gene. CDR1 is ENHRY, CDR2 SYGVKD, per germline. This CDR3 is 14 amino acids long. This CDR3 reads CASETGYSNQPQHF. In nucleotides, the CDR3 is TGTGCCAGCGAGACAGGGTATAGCAATCAGCCCCAGCATTTT.

This clonotype was observed a few times. V is TRBV27 and J is TRBJ1-1; maybe TRBD1 (5 bases). The CDR3 has 15 amino acids. Trimming stripped 6 bases from V and 5 bases from J, with 19 bases between. Germline-derived CDR1 and CDR2 are MNHEY and SMNVEV (reference sequence). The CDR3 region is CASSPLTGSGTEAFF. The CDR3 region has the DNA TGTGCCAGCAGCCCCCTTACAGGATCGGGTACTGAAGCTTTCTTT.

There are many counts of this clonotype. The rearrangement uses TRBV7-2 and TRBJ1-1; 8 positions agree with TRBD1. The CDR3 extends over 14 amino acids. The trim removed 2 bases at V and 3 bases at J, leaving 2 bases unmatched. CDR1 SGHTA and CDR2 FQGNSA come from the germline V gene. The CDR3 bases are TGTGCCAGCAGCTTACAGGGGGCTGACACTGAAGCTTTCTTT. Translation: CASSLQGADTEAFF. The full variable domain, rest sourced from reference TRBV7-2 and TRBJ1-1, is GAGVSQSPSNKVTEKGKDVELRCDPISGHTALYWYRQSLGQGLEFLIYFQGNSAPDKSGLPSDRFSAERTGGSVSTLTIQRTQQEDSAVYLCASSLQGADTEAFFGQGTRLTVV.

This clonotype has a handful of counts. The chain employs TRBV19 and TRBJ1-2; D call uncertain. Germline CDR1 and CDR2: LNHDA and SQIVND (reference sequence). V lost 3 bases and J lost 1, with 6 bases in between. This CDR3 is built from 13 residues. The CDR3 sequence is CASSMGDNYGYTF. Written as DNA, the CDR3 is TGTGCCAGTAGTATGGGCGATAACTATGGCTACACCTTC.

The chain joins TRBV29-1 to TRBJ1-3; 8 bases are shared with TRBD1. J lost 9 bases, V lost 6 bases, and 13 bases had no gene match. Germline assignment: CDR1 SQVTM and CDR2 ANQGSEA. The CDR3 has 14 residues. The DNA for the CDR3 is TGCAGCGTGTATCCGGCCGAAACAGGGGGCACCATATATTTT. Translated, it gives CSVYPAETGGTIYF. Filled out from reference TRBV29-1 and TRBJ1-3, the complete variable domain reads SAVISQKPSRDICQRGTSLTIQCQVDSQVTMMFWYRQQPGQSLTLIATANQGSEATYESGFVIDKFPISRPNLTFSTLTVSNMSPEDSSIYLCSVYPAETGGTIYFGEGSWLTVV.